Included here is one T cell receptor (beta chain) sequence, with context. Its cognate antigen is unknown. CD45RO-negative, CCR7-positively selected cells formed the naive CD8 fraction, excluding terminally differentiated effector memory CD45RA+ cells. The sample belongs to a study of shared clonotypes between healthy human individuals. Clones were read by immunoSEQ multiplex PCR, and TCRdb kept only the in-frame ones, dropping some. The sample contains hundreds of thousands of clones, roughly 98% of which appear only once. Study observations and caveats: Compared with clonotypes that all four donors shared, non-shared clonotypes had lower generation probabilities.

Per the germline V gene, CDR1 is LNHDA and CDR2 is SQIVND (reference sequence). The CDR3 has 17 amino acids. The V end lost 7 bases, the J end lost 0 bases, and 19 bases lay between the germline ends. The J gene is TRBJ1-3, the V gene TRBV19; D is undetermined. The receptor comes from a man aged 25 to 45 in good health. Sequences were obtained from naive CD8+ T cells sorted from blood. The CDR3 region has the DNA TGTGCCAGTAACTCGCCGGGCGGCGTATACTCTGGAAACACCATATATTTT. It specifies CASNSPGGVYSGNTIYF.